What follows are 10 T cell receptor beta chains derived from one specimen sequenced in a study of PD-1 blockade in mismatch repair-deficient tumors. Profiled with immunoSEQ multiplex PCR; TCRdb holds only in-frame clones, not every one. The top ten hold 10% to 15% of the sample, which has 120,000 or so clones, about 90% seen once. Sequenced here: peripheral blood, sampled just over 70 weeks after starting pembrolizumab. All receptors derive from an adult with mismatch repair-deficient cancer.

Concerning this clone itself: The germline gene is not matched at one end of the junction; a read error may be the cause. The CDR3 nucleotides are TGTGCCAGCAGTTACCGGTCGGGAGCGAAGACCGGGGAGCTGTTTTTT. This translates into CASSYRSGAKTGELFF. The chain recombines TRBV6-5 with TRBJ2-2, with D perhaps matching TRBD2 (6 bases). CDR3 length: 16 residues. Germline loops: CDR1 MNHEY, CDR2 SVGAGI.

The rearrangement uses TRBV6-1 and TRBJ1-1; 7 nucleotides match TRBD1. V dropped 4 bases and J dropped 4; count of bases not matched to a gene: 6. Germline loops: CDR1 MNHNS, CDR2 SASEGT. This CDR3 is 14 amino acids long. CDR3 DNA: TGTGCCAGCAGTGCAGGGGGACTAGTCACTGAAGCTTTCTTT. Its protein is CASSAGGLVTEAFF.

The chain recombines TRBV21-1 with TRBJ2-2; the table's D call of TRBD1 was not tested on the DNA. TRBV21-1 is designated a pseudogene. The CDR3 extends over 24 amino acids. The CDR3 region is CASSKGKGQGVTGTGGCNTGELFF. In nucleotides, the CDR3 is TGTGCCAGCAGCAAAGGCAAGGGACAGGGGGTTACCGGGACTGGTGGATGCAACACCGGGGAGCTGTTTTTT.

V and J are TRBV27 and TRBJ1-1; no clear D gene. There are 14 residues in the CDR3. Trimming shortened V by 6 bases and J by 5 bases, and 16 bases separated the two germline ends. From germline, CDR1 is MNHEY and CDR2 SMNVEV (reference sequence). The CDR3 sequence is CASSPQRVRTEAFF. The CDR3 DNA reads as TGTGCCAGCAGCCCTCAACGGGTCAGGACTGAAGCTTTCTTT.

The CDR3 loop is CASSLYRYTEAFF. CDR3 nucleotide sequence: TGTGCCAGCAGTTTATACAGATACACTGAAGCTTTCTTT. This rearrangement joins TRBV27 to TRBJ1-1, with D uncertain. The CDR3 spans 13 residues. Trimming removed 1 base at V and 3 bases at J, with 6 bases between. Germline V gene sequence: CDR1 MNHEY, CDR2 SMNVEV (reference sequence).

This sequence joins TRBV5-5 and TRBJ2-7; TRBD1 matches 9 bases. V lost 4 bases, J lost 6 bases, and 14 bases stayed unmatched. The CDR3 has 16 amino acids. The germline V gene has CDR1 SGHKS and CDR2 YYEKEE (reference sequence). In DNA form, the CDR3 reads TGTGCCAGCAGCGTATCTAACCACAGGGGGCTAAGCGAGCAGTACTTC. This sequence encodes CASSVSNHRGLSEQYF.

The chain is built from TRBV28 and TRBJ2-7, with 10 bases aligning to TRBD1. V shed 10 bases and J 3 bases; nucleotides not matched to a gene: 18. Per the germline V gene, CDR1 is MDHEN and CDR2 is SYDVKM. This CDR3 has 17 amino acids. CDR3 in amino acids: CATRGLSGQGDRYEQYF. CDR3 nucleotides: TGTGCCACCAGAGGATTGTCAGGACAGGGGGATCGCTACGAGCAGTACTTC.

V is TRBV7-8 and J is TRBJ2-1; 12 nucleotides align to TRBD2. Germline-derived CDR1 and CDR2 are SGHVS and FQNEAQ. J gave up 5 bases and V 5 bases, and 7 bases lay outside the gene matches. The CDR3 extends over 16 amino acids. The CDR3, as DNA: TGTGCCAGCAGCCCACGACTAGCGGGAGCCAACAATGAGCAGTTCTTC. Its protein product is CASSPRLAGANNEQFF. The entire variable domain, with the rest obtained from reference TRBV7-8 and TRBJ2-1, is as follows: GAGVSQSPRYKVAKRGQDVALRCDPISGHVSLFWYQQALGQGPEFLTYFQNEAQLDKSGLPSDRFFAERPEGSVSTLKIQRTQQEDSAVYLCASSPRLAGANNEQFFGPGTRLTVL.

V gene TRBV7-8 combines with J gene TRBJ2-5; D is possibly TRBD1 or TRBD2 (5 bases each). The CDR3 is 15 residues long. CDR1 and CDR2 from the germline V gene are SGHVS and FQNEAQ. Trimming shortened V by 5 bases and J by 5 bases, and 18 bases separated the two germline ends. CDR3 protein: CASSPWDRDWETQYF. The CDR3 nucleotides are TGTGCCAGCAGCCCCTGGGACCGGGATTGGGAGACCCAGTACTTC.

V and J are TRBV13 and TRBJ1-2; no clear D gene. V dropped 5 bases and J dropped 4 bases, with 17 bases sitting between them. The length of the CDR3 is 15 residues. Per the germline V gene, CDR1 is PRHDT and CDR2 is FYEKMQ (reference sequence). CDR3 residues: CASSPGAGWGYGYTF. CDR3 in DNA: TGTGCCAGCAGCCCTGGCGCCGGATGGGGCTATGGCTACACCTTC. Using reference TRBV13 and TRBJ1-2 for the parts outside the CDR3, the full variable domain is AAGVIQSPRHLIKEKRETATLKCYPIPRHDTVYWYQQGPGQDPQFLISFYEKMQSDKGSIPDRFSAQQFSDYHSELNMSSLELGDSALYFCASSPGAGWGYGYTFGSGTRLTVV.